These 28 T cell receptor beta chains originate from one sample sequenced in a study of blood T cell repertoires in COVID-19. Produced via immunoSEQ multiplex PCR; TCRdb's table is partial and in-frame only. The sample shows 150,000 to 200,000 clones, approximately 80% of them seen only once. Material for sequencing was PBMCs or T cells enriched from blood (not recorded which). All receptors derive from a man aged 45-65 years who had recovered from COVID-19.

This clone was picked up one time. V usage is TRBV9 and J usage is TRBJ1-1; 10 bases agree with TRBD1. The V and J ends lost 3 bases and 1 base, in that order; junction bases with no gene match: 6. The CDR3 totals 16 residues. The germline V gene encodes CDR1 SGDLS and CDR2 YYNGEE. CDR3 sequence (DNA): TGTGCCAGCAGCGAACGGGACAGGGGATGGAACACTGAAGCTTTCTTT. Residues: CASSERDRGWNTEAFF.

This chain uses TRBV5-5 with TRBJ2-2; 7 bases match TRBD1. The CDR3 spans 15 residues. The J segment lost 5 bases and the V segment lost 4 bases, leaving 8 bases of the junction unmatched. The germline gives CDR1 SGHKS, CDR2 YYEKEE (reference sequence). The CDR3 spells CASSRRQGTTGELFF. Written as DNA, the CDR3 is TGTGCCAGCAGCCGTCGACAGGGCACAACCGGGGAGCTGTTTTTT.

V is TRBV10-3 and J is TRBJ2-7, with 9 nucleotides matching TRBD2. V shed 1 base, J shed 3 bases, and the junction held 4 bases outside the gene matches. CDR1 and CDR2 from the germline V gene are ENHRY and SYGVKD. The CDR3 runs 15 residues. CDR3 region: CAISEFERGVYEQYF. The CDR3 coding sequence is TGTGCCATCAGTGAGTTCGAGCGGGGGGTCTACGAGCAGTACTTC.

The J gene is TRBJ1-6, the V gene TRBV19; D is unclear. There are 14 residues in the CDR3. V was cut by 10 bases and J by 4 bases, with 14 bases left in between. Per the germline V gene, CDR1 is LNHDA and CDR2 is SQIVND (reference sequence). In DNA, the CDR3 is TGTGCCACGACTTCTAACCCATATAATTCACCCCTCCACTTT. It encodes CATTSNPYNSPLHF.

CDR3 in amino acids: CASSEALPAGRFTEAFF. The CDR3 DNA sequence: TGTGCCAGCAGTGAAGCGCTTCCGGCAGGGCGGTTCACTGAAGCTTTCTTT. The chain recombines TRBV2 with TRBJ1-1; tentatively, D is TRBD1 (5 bases). The germline CDR1 and CDR2 sequences are SNHLY and FYNNEI. Trimming removed 0 bases from V and 4 bases from J, with 18 bases in between. CDR3 size: 17 residues.

The chain joins TRBV5-8 to TRBJ2-7; 9 bases map to TRBD2. The CDR3 runs 17 residues. The trim removed 4 bases at V and 3 bases at J, leaving 14 bases unmatched. CDR1 SGHTS and CDR2 YDEGEE come from the germline V gene. This CDR3 is CASSQGGGAIVLYEQYF. The DNA for the CDR3 is TGTGCCAGCAGCCAGGGCGGGGGGGCCATCGTCCTCTACGAGCAGTACTTC.

V is TRBV29-1 and J is TRBJ1-2; 8 positions match TRBD1. Germline V gene lookup returns CDR1 SQVTM and CDR2 ANQGSEA. V shed 3 bases and J 2 bases; nucleotides not matched to a gene: 5. The CDR3 extends over 14 amino acids. The CDR3 sequence: CSVEGGQENYGYTF. The CDR3 coding sequence is TGCAGCGTTGAGGGGGGACAGGAAAACTATGGCTACACCTTC.

This clone came up a few times. J is TRBJ1-4 and V is TRBV4-1; TRBD1 might be the D (6 bases). The CDR3 sequence is 16 residues long. The germline V gene has CDR1 MGHRA and CDR2 YSYEKL. Trimming pared 1 base from V and 4 bases from J, leaving 13 bases between. CDR3 DNA: TGCGCCAGCAGCCAAGGAACAGGGCTCCGTAATGAAAAACTGTTTTTT. Translating it yields CASSQGTGLRNEKLFF.

The chain uses TRBV27 and TRBJ2-1; no clear D gene. With 3 bases removed from V and 8 bases from J, the gap between germline ends came to 11 bases. This CDR3 is built from 13 residues. Germline CDR1 reads MNHEY; CDR2 reads SMNVEV (reference sequence). The CDR3 spells CASSLTEAHEQFF. The DNA for the CDR3 is TGTGCCAGCAGTTTGACTGAGGCCCATGAGCAGTTCTTC.

This chain connects TRBV28 to TRBJ1-5; TRBD1 is a possible D gene (6 bases). The germline V and J ends were trimmed by 6 bases and 0 bases, with 15 bases remaining between them. The germline V gene encodes CDR1 MDHEN and CDR2 SYDVKM. CDR3 length: 16 amino acids. CDR3 amino acids: CASSDLQGNSNQPQHF. CDR3 DNA sequence: TGTGCCAGCAGCGACTTACAGGGAAATAGCAATCAGCCCCAGCATTTT.

Comment on this clone: The same CDR3 also results from other DNA sequences found in this sample. The V gene is TRBV28, the J gene TRBJ1-5, with D possibly matching TRBD1 (6 bases). The V gene's germline CDR1 is MDHEN and CDR2 SYDVKM. The ends were cut back, 3 bases at V and 5 bases at J, with 8 bases in the middle. This CDR3 has 13 amino acids. CDR3 nucleotides: TGTGCCAGCAGTTTGACAGGTGATCAGCCCCAGCATTTT. Amino acids: CASSLTGDQPQHF.

The V call is TRBV5-1, the J call TRBJ2-1; TRBD2 matches at 12 bases. The CDR3 runs to 14 residues. Germline V gene lookup returns CDR1 SGHRS and CDR2 YFSETQ. Unmatched junction bases numbered 1, after V lost 6 bases and J lost 3 bases. The CDR3 reads CASKLAGGYNEQFF. The CDR3 nucleotides are TGCGCCAGCAAACTAGCGGGGGGCTACAATGAGCAGTTCTTC. Based on the CDR3 plus reference TRBV5-1 and TRBJ2-1, the full variable domain is KAGVTQTPRYLIKTRGQQVTLSCSPISGHRSVSWYQQTPGQGLQFLFEYFSETQRNKGNFPGRFSGRQFSNSRSEMNVSTLELGDSALYLCASKLAGGYNEQFFGPGTRLTVL.

J is TRBJ1-3 and V is TRBV6-5; a possible D gene is TRBD1 (5 bases). The length of the CDR3 is 14 residues. The germline V and J ends were trimmed by 4 bases and 3 bases, with 10 bases remaining between them. The germline V gene has CDR1 MNHEY and CDR2 SVGAGI. CDR3 coding DNA: TGTGCCAGCAGTTCACATAGGGGTGGAAACACCATATATTTT. Amino acid sequence: CASSSHRGGNTIYF.

The chain has TRBV19 and TRBJ2-2; TRBD1 matches at 9 bases. Germline V gene data show CDR1 as LNHDA and CDR2 as SQIVND (reference sequence). This CDR3 has 15 amino acids. Trimming cost V 7 bases and J 4 bases; bases outside gene matches: 7. CDR3 protein: CASKQQGAGTGELFF. Here the CDR3 DNA reads TGTGCCAGTAAGCAACAGGGGGCGGGCACCGGGGAGCTGTTTTTT.

This chain uses TRBV12-3 or TRBV12-4 with TRBJ2-7; no clear D gene. Trimming cost V 2 bases and J 5 bases, with 7 bases left between them. The CDR3 is 12 amino acids. The CDR3 here is CASSLILDEQYF. In DNA, the CDR3 is TGTGCCAGCAGTTTAATCCTAGACGAGCAGTACTTC.

The gene calls are TRBV5-4 and TRBJ1-4; 8 bases are a match to TRBD1. V shed 4 bases, J shed 8 bases, and the junction held 7 bases outside the gene matches. The CDR3 has 14 amino acids. The germline V gene encodes CDR1 SGHNT and CDR2 YYREEE (reference sequence). The CDR3 DNA reads as TGTGCCAGCAGCATCCGACAGGGGCGGGAAAAACTGTTTTTT. Its translation: CASSIRQGREKLFF.

This clone showed up just a few times. The chain has TRBV30 and TRBJ2-3; 10 bases fit TRBD2. The CDR3 has 14 residues. The V and J ends lost 2 bases and 4 bases, in that order; junction bases with no gene match: 3. Germline values: CDR1 GTSNPN, CDR2 SVGIG (reference sequence). The CDR3 protein is CAWSPSGGADTQYF. CDR3 DNA sequence: TGTGCCTGGAGTCCCAGCGGGGGGGCAGATACGCAGTATTTT.

This chain connects TRBV9 to TRBJ2-7, with TRBD2 as a possible D gene (5 bases). The V end lost 0 bases, the J end lost 0 bases, and 10 bases lay between the germline ends. This CDR3 spans 15 amino acids. Germline V gene lookup returns CDR1 SGDLS and CDR2 YYNGEE. The CDR3 bases are TGTGCCAGCAGCGTAGTCGGGGAGACCTCCTACGAGCAGTACTTC. Protein sequence: CASSVVGETSYEQYF.

This sequence joins TRBV5-1 and TRBJ1-3; possibly TRBD1 for D (5 bases). CDR1 and CDR2 from the germline V gene are SGHRS and YFSETQ. The CDR3 has 17 residues. V was trimmed by 0 bases and J by 3 bases, leaving 16 bases between them. DNA of the CDR3: TGCGCCAGCAGCTTGGACGGGACTCCGGCCGGTGGAAACACCATATATTTT. The encoded protein is CASSLDGTPAGGNTIYF.

The gene calls are TRBV4-1 and TRBJ1-2, with D perhaps matching TRBD1 (6 bases). Trimming cost V 1 base and J 5 bases, with 17 bases left between them. Germline V CDR1 and CDR2: MGHRA, YSYEKL. The CDR3 sequence is 16 residues long. In DNA, the CDR3 is TGCGCCAGCAGCCAAGCCGTCCAGGGGATAAGGTATGGCTACACCTTC. This codes for CASSQAVQGIRYGYTF.

The gene calls are TRBV24-1 and TRBJ1-5; D perhaps matches TRBD1 (5 bases). Deletions cut 4 bases from V and 7 bases from J, with 10 bases between. The germline gives CDR1 KGHDR, CDR2 SFDVKD. This CDR3 comprises 13 residues. The CDR3 reads CATSESGRQPQHF. The CDR3 bases are TGTGCCACCAGTGAGTCAGGGCGCCAGCCCCAGCATTTT.

CDR3: CASSQGTSLVTDTQYF. The CDR3 DNA reads TGTGCCAGCAGCCAAGGGACTAGCTTGGTCACAGATACGCAGTATTTT. The chain couples TRBV3-1 (or the pseudogene TRBV3-2) to TRBJ2-3, with TRBD2 identical over 8 bases. V lost 1 base and J lost 2; bases outside the gene matches: 5. Looked up from germline, CDR1 is LGHDT and CDR2 is YNNKEL (reference sequence). The length of the CDR3 is 16 residues.

The chain carries TRBV7-9 and TRBJ1-5, with a possible D match to TRBD1 (5 bases). The V end was cut by 2 bases, the J end by 3 bases, with 8 bases between. The germline V gene encodes CDR1 SEHNR and CDR2 FQNEAQ (reference sequence). The CDR3 has 14 residues. The CDR3, as DNA: TGTGCCAGCAGCTTATTAGGGGACAATCAGCCCCAGCATTTT. Its translation: CASSLLGDNQPQHF.

By sample share, this clone is medium-sized (0.01 to 0.1%). The chain couples TRBV4-1 to TRBJ1-1; perhaps TRBD1 as D (6 bases). The CDR3 spans 15 residues. The germline V gene encodes CDR1 MGHRA and CDR2 YSYEKL. V was clipped by 0 bases and J by 1 base, with 9 bases between them. The CDR3, as DNA: TGCGCCAGCAGCCAAGATGGGACAACGAACACTGAAGCTTTCTTT. Protein: CASSQDGTTNTEAFF.

This chain links TRBV29-1 with TRBJ1-2; no clear D. V was trimmed by 0 bases and J by 4 bases, leaving 9 bases between them. The CDR3 extends over 13 amino acids. CDR1 is SQVTM, CDR2 ANQGSEA, per germline. The DNA for the CDR3 is TGCAGCGTTGAAGATCCTGGGCGCTATGGCTACACCTTC. It yields the protein CSVEDPGRYGYTF. The full variable domain, with the rest looked up from reference TRBV29-1 and TRBJ1-2, is SAVISQKPSRDICQRGTSLTIQCQVDSQVTMMFWYRQQPGQSLTLIATANQGSEATYESGFVIDKFPISRPNLTFSTLTVSNMSPEDSSIYLCSVEDPGRYGYTFGSGTRLTVV.

CDR3 sequence: CASGLAGVPSYEQYF. CDR3 in DNA: TGTGCCAGCGGACTAGCGGGGGTGCCCTCCTACGAGCAGTACTTC. The rearrangement uses TRBV11-2 and TRBJ2-7, with 13 bases lining up with TRBD2. Germline V lookup: CDR1 SGHAT, CDR2 FQNNGV. With 8 bases clipped from V and 0 bases from J, the junction kept 4 bases outside the gene matches. The CDR3 runs 15 residues.

The V and J genes are TRBV5-1 and TRBJ2-7; 9 bases agree with TRBD1. The CDR3 has 14 amino acids. V lost 5 bases and J lost 9; bases outside the gene matches: 12. Germline assignment: CDR1 SGHRS and CDR2 YFSETQ. CDR3 protein: CASSSGTGPAGQYF. CDR3 DNA sequence: TGCGCCAGCAGTTCCGGGACAGGGCCCGCTGGGCAGTACTTC.

The chain is built from TRBV4-1 and TRBJ2-3, with 8 bases matching TRBD2. J was trimmed by 2 bases and V by 6 bases; bases with no gene match: 13. Germline V gene data show CDR1 as MGHRA and CDR2 as YSYEKL. The CDR3 covers 17 residues. In nucleotides, the CDR3 is TGCGCCAGCAGTCATCACCCAGCAGCGGGGGACACAGATACGCAGTATTTT. The encoded protein is CASSHHPAAGDTDTQYF.